Below, one T cell receptor beta chain is given with its context. The antigen is undetermined. The data stem from a study of OX40 agonist ivuxolimab in advanced cancers. Findings and limits, study-wide: Among the least clonally expanded were partial responders at 0.1-3.0 mg/kg. Fewer expanded clones were found on average in CD4+ than in CD8+ T cells.

Here immunoSEQ multiplex PCR was the method, and the copy in TCRdb shows in-frame clones only, minus some. This sample yields 14,000 or so clones, of which approximately 80% are seen a single time; roughly 32% belongs to the top ten. This CDR3 region has 14 residues. Trimming took 5 bases from V and 5 from J, leaving 15 bases between them. CDR1 and CDR2 from the germline V gene are LNHDA and SQIVND (reference sequence). The chain recombines TRBV19 with TRBJ1-1, with D perhaps TRBD1 (6 bases). The clonotype was recovered from an adult with an advanced solid tumor such as melanoma, head and neck, liver or kidney cancer. The material sequenced was CD4+ or CD8+ T cells sorted from blood, taken in a trial of the OX40 agonist ivuxolimab. Written as DNA, the CDR3 is TGTGCCAGTAGTCCACTACAGGGCTGGACTGAAGCTTTCTTT. This translates into CASSPLQGWTEAFF.